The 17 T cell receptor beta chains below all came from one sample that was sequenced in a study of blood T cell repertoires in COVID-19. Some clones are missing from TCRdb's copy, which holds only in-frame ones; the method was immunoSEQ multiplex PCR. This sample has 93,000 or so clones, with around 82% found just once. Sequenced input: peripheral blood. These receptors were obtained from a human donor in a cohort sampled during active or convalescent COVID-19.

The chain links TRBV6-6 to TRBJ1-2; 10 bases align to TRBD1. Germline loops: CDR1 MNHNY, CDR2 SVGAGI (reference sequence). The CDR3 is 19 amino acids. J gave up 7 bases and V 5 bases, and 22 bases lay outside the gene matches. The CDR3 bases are TGTGCCAGCAGTCCACGGTCGACAGGGGGCTTAAGGTTAACTAGTGGCTACACCTTC. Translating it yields CASSPRSTGGLRLTSGYTF.

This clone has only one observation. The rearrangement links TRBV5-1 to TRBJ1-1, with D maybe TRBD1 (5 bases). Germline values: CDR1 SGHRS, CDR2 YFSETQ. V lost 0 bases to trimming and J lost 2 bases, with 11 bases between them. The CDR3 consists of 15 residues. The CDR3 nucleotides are TGCGCCAGCAGCTTGGGGGCTGGACATAACACTGAAGCTTTCTTT. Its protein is CASSLGAGHNTEAFF.

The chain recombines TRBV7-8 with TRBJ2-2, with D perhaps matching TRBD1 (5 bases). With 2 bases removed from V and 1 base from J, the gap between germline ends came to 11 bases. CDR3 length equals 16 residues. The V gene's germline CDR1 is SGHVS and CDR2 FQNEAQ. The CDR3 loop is CASSLRGRVNTGELFF. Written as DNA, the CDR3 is TGTGCCAGCAGCTTACGAGGCAGGGTGAACACCGGGGAGCTGTTTTTT. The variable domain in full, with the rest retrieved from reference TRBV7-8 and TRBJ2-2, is GAGVSQSPRYKVAKRGQDVALRCDPISGHVSLFWYQQALGQGPEFLTYFQNEAQLDKSGLPSDRFFAERPEGSVSTLKIQRTQQEDSAVYLCASSLRGRVNTGELFFGEGSRLTVL.

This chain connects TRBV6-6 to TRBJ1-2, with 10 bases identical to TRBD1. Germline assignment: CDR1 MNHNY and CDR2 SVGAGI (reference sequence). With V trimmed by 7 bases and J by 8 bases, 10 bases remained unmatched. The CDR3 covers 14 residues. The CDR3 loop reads CASNTRDRGEGYTF. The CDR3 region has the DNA TGTGCCAGCAACACCCGGGACAGGGGCGAAGGCTACACCTTC.

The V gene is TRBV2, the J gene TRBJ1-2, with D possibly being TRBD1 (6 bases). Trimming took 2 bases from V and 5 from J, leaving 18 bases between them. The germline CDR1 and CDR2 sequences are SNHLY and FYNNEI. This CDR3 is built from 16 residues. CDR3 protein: CASSERRQETGYGYTF. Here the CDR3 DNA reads TGTGCCAGCAGTGAAAGAAGACAGGAGACGGGGTATGGCTACACCTTC.

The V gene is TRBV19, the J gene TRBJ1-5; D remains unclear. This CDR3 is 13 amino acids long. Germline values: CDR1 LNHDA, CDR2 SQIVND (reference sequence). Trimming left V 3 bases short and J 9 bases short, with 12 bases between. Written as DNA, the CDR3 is TGTGCCAGTAGTATCCCTGTGACTTTGCCCCAGCATTTT. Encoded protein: CASSIPVTLPQHF.

The DNA of the CDR3 is TGCAGTGCTAGTACCGGGGGGAGCTCCTACGAGCAGTACTTC. This sequence encodes CSASTGGSSYEQYF. V gene TRBV20-1 combines with J gene TRBJ2-7; TRBD2 matches 7 bases. The CDR3 spans 14 residues. Germline trimming cut 3 bases from V and 0 bases from J; bases unmatched to any gene: 5. The germline CDR1 and CDR2 sequences are DFQATT and SNEGSKA (reference sequence).

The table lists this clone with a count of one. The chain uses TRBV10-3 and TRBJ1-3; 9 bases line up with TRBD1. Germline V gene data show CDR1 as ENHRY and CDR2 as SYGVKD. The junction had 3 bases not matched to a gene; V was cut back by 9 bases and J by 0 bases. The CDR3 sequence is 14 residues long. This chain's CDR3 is CAMGQGNSGNTIYF. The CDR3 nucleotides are TGTGCCATGGGACAGGGCAACTCTGGAAACACCATATATTTT.

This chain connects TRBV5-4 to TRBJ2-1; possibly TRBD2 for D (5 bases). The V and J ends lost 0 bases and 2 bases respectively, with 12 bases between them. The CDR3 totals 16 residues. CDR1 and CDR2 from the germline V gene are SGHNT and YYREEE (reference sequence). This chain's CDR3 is CASSLANSAAYNEQFF. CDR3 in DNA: TGTGCCAGCAGCTTGGCGAATAGCGCTGCCTACAATGAGCAGTTCTTC.

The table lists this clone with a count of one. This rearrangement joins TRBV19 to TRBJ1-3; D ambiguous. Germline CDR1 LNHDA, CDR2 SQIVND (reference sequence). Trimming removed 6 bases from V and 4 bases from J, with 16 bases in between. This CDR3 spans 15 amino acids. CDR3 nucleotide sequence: TGTGCCAGTAGACCCATTTACGGTTCCGGAAACACCATATATTTT. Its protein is CASRPIYGSGNTIYF. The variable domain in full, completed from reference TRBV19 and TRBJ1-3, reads DGGITQSPKYLFRKEGQNVTLSCEQNLNHDAMYWYRQDPGQGLRLIYYSQIVNDFQKGDIAEGYSVSREKKESFPLTVTSAQKNPTAFYLCASRPIYGSGNTIYFGEGSWLTVV.

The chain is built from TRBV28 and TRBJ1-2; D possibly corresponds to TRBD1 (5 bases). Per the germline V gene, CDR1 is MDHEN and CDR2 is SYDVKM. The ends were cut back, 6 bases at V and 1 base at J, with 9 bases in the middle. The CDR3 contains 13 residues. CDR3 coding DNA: TGTGCCAGCAGCCAGGGATATAACTATGGCTACACCTTC. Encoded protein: CASSQGYNYGYTF.

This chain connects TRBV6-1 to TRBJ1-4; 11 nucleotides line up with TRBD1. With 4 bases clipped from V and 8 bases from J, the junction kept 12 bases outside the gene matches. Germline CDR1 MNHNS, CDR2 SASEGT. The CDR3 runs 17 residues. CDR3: CASSAKGTGGEREKLFF. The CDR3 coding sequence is TGTGCCAGCAGTGCGAAGGGGACAGGGGGGGAGCGCGAAAAACTGTTTTTT.

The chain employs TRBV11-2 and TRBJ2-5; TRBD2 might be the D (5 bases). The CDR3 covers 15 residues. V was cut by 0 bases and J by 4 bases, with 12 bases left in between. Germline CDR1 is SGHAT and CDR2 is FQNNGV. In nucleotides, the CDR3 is TGTGCCAGCAGCTTAGATCGGCTAGCATTAGAGACCCAGTACTTC. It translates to CASSLDRLALETQYF.

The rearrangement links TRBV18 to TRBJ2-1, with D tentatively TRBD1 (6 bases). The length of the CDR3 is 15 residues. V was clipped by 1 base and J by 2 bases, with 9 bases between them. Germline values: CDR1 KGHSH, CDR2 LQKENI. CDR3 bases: TGTGCCAGCTCACCACTACAGGGCACCTACAATGAGCAGTTCTTC. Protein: CASSPLQGTYNEQFF.

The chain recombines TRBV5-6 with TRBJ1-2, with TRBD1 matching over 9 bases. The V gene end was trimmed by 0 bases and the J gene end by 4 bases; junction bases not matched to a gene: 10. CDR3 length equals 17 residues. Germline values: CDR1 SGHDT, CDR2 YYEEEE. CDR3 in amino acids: CASSLGGSGQGSYGYTF. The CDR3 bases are TGTGCCAGCAGCTTGGGGGGCAGCGGACAGGGGTCCTATGGCTACACCTTC.

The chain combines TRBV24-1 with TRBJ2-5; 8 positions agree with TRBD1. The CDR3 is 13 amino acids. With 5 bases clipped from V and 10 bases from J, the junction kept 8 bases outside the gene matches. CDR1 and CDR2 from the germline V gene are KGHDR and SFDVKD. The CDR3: CATSGTGLGGQYF. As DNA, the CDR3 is TGTGCCACCAGTGGGACAGGGCTAGGCGGCCAGTACTTC.

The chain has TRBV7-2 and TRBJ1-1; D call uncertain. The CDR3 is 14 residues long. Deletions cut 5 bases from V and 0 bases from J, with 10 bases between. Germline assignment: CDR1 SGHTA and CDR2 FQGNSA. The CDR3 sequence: CASSPWTMNTEAFF. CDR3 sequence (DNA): TGTGCCAGCAGCCCTTGGACTATGAACACTGAAGCTTTCTTT.